This TCR beta chain was obtained from a study of radiotherapy plus CTLA-4 blockade in lung cancer. Across the study: Objective responses were documented in under 20% of patients, with disease control in roughly 33%. General study results and limits: Among blood TCR repertoires after radiotherapy plus ipilimumab, tumor-derived clones expanded.

Germline CDR1 SGHRS, CDR2 YFSETQ. Trimming left V 0 bases short and J 0 bases short, with 6 bases between. The CDR3 extends over 14 amino acids. On this clone itself: Its antigen remains unknown.

Measured with immunoSEQ multiplex PCR; TCRdb has only the in-frame clones, and not every one. Counted here are tens of thousands of clones, 76% occurring once; the ten biggest clones make up around 10%. This receptor was taken from a human donor with non-small cell lung cancer who had stable disease on radiotherapy plus ipilimumab. This chain links TRBV5-1 with TRBJ1-1; D remains unclear. Sequencing used peripheral blood, obtained from a patient treated with radiotherapy plus ipilimumab. CDR3: CASSLGRLNTEAFF. DNA of the CDR3: TGCGCCAGCAGCTTGGGGCGGCTGAACACTGAAGCTTTCTTT. The full variable domain, rest sourced from reference TRBV5-1 and TRBJ1-1, is KAGVTQTPRYLIKTRGQQVTLSCSPISGHRSVSWYQQTPGQGLQFLFEYFSETQRNKGNFPGRFSGRQFSNSRSEMNVSTLELGDSALYLCASSLGRLNTEAFFGQGTRLTVV.